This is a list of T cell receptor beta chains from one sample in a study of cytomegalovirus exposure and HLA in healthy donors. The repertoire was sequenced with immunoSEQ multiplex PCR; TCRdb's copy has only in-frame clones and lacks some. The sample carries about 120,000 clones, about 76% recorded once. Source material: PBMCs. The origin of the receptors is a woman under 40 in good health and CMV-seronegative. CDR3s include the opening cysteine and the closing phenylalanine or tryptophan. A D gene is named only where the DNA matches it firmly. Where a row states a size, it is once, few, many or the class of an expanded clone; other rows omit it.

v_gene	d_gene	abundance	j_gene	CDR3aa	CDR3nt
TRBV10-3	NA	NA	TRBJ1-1	CASGGVGPSTEAFF	TGTGCCTCCGGAGGGGTCGGGCCGAGCACTGAAGCTTTCTTT
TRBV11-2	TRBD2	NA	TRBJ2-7	CASSISGSEQYF	TGTGCCAGCAGCATTAGCGGGAGCGAGCAGTACTTC
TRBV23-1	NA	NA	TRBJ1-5	CASSHPGGFQPQHF	TGCGCCAGCAGTCATCCCGGGGGGTTCCAGCCCCAGCATTTT
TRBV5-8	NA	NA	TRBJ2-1	CASSLGQGNEQFF	TGTGCCAGCAGCTTGGGGCAGGGCAATGAGCAGTTCTTC
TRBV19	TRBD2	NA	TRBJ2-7	CASSITSGRSHEQYF	TGTGCCAGTAGTATCACTAGCGGGAGATCCCACGAGCAGTACTTC
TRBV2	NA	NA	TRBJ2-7	CASSYLALDSYEQYF	TGTGCCAGCAGTTATTTAGCGTTGGACTCCTACGAGCAGTACTTC
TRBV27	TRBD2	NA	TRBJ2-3	CASTHGGTSGPSTDTQYF	TGTGCCAGCACCCATGGAGGGACTAGCGGACCCAGCACAGATACGCAGTATTTT
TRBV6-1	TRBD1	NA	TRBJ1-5	CASTGTGDQPQHF	TGTGCCAGCACCGGGACAGGGGATCAGCCCCAGCATTTT
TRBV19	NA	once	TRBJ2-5	CAARRAPGETQYF	TGTGCCGCCCGGAGGGCCCCGGGGGAGACCCAGTACTTC
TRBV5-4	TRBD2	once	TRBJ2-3	CASSRRASGGGTDTQYF	TGTGCCAGCAGCCGCAGGGCTAGCGGAGGGGGCACAGATACGCAGTATTTT
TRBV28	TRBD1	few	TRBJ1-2	CASSLPGQGHYGYTF	TGTGCCAGCAGTTTACCGGGACAGGGGCACTATGGCTACACCTTC
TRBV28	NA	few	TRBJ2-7	CASSSPGAGFGEQYF	TGTGCCAGCAGTTCCCCTGGGGCGGGGTTCGGCGAGCAGTACTTC
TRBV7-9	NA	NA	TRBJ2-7	CASSLLVTYEQYF	TGTGCCAGCAGCTTACTAGTAACCTACGAGCAGTACTTC
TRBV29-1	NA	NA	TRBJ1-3	CSVEGGTSGSNTIYF	TGCAGCGTTGAAGGGGGGACAAGCGGTTCAAACACCATATATTTT